Following are 10 T cell receptor beta chains from one sample sequenced in a study of OX40 agonist ivuxolimab in advanced cancers. Library creation used the immunoSEQ multiplex PCR assay. Not all clones reach the TCRdb copy of this immuneACCESS table, which keeps in-frame sequences only. Checked studies attribute under half of the gap to unresolved V genes and leave the rest unexplained. The sample profile shows approximately 82,000 clones; approximately 85% of them were found once. Roughly 2.5% of the sample is held by the ten biggest clonotypes. Sequenced here: CD4+ or CD8+ T cells sorted from blood, sampled in a trial of the OX40 agonist ivuxolimab. These receptors all stem from an adult with an advanced solid tumor such as melanoma, head and neck, liver or kidney cancer.

The chain links TRBV28 to TRBJ2-4, with D hard to call. The CDR3 length is 16 residues. Looked up from germline, CDR1 is MDHEN and CDR2 is SYDVKM. With 3 bases removed from V and 0 bases from J, the gap between germline ends came to 12 bases. The CDR3 bases are TGTGCCAGCAGTTTTGGGCGGAATATAGCCAAAAACATTCAGTACTTC. Protein product: CASSFGRNIAKNIQYF.

The chain carries TRBV6-5 and TRBJ1-1; TRBD1 matches at 7 bases. The junction had 2 bases not matched to a gene; V was cut back by 0 bases and J by 4 bases. CDR1 and CDR2 from the germline V gene are MNHEY and SVGAGI. The CDR3 runs to 14 residues. CDR3 sequence reads: CASSYSTGSTEAFF. The DNA of the CDR3 is TGTGCCAGCAGTTACTCGACAGGGAGCACTGAAGCTTTCTTT.

V usage is TRBV28 and J usage is TRBJ1-5; the D gene is possibly TRBD1 (6 bases). The CDR3 totals 17 residues. In germline, CDR1 is MDHEN, CDR2 SYDVKM. Between the trimmed V and J ends, which lost 5 bases and 6 bases, there was a span of 23 bases. CDR3 sequence reads: CASSPPTRTGIRQPQHF. The CDR3 DNA sequence: TGTGCCAGCAGTCCGCCCACGCGAACAGGGATTCGTCAGCCCCAGCATTTT. Together with reference TRBV28 and TRBJ1-5, the CDR3 gives the full variable domain: DVKVTQSSRYLVKRTGEKVFLECVQDMDHENMFWYRQDPGLGLRLIYFSYDVKMKEKGDIPEGYSVSREKKERFSLILESASTNQTSMYLCASSPPTRTGIRQPQHFGDGTRLSIL.

This clone was observed a handful of times. The gene calls are TRBV28 and TRBJ2-7; TRBD1 might be the D (6 bases). The germline V and J ends were trimmed by 3 bases and 2 bases, with 11 bases remaining between them. In germline, CDR1 is MDHEN, CDR2 SYDVKM. The CDR3 loop spans 14 amino acids. The CDR3 DNA follows: TGTGCCAGCAGTTTTACAGGGATCACCTACGAGCAGTACTTC. Amino acid sequence: CASSFTGITYEQYF.

Turning to this clone: A read error may produce the germline difference seen at one junction end. The V call is TRBV18, the J call TRBJ2-3; weak D call: TRBD2 (6 bases). This CDR3 spans 15 amino acids. Germline loops: CDR1 KGHSH, CDR2 LQKENI. The CDR3 sequence is CTSSPPSSQGGTQYF. The CDR3 DNA is TGTACCAGCTCACCACCTTCTTCTCAGGGAGGCACGCAGTATTTT.

The V call is TRBV28, the J call TRBJ1-2; TRBD1 is a possible D gene (5 bases). The V end was cut by 5 bases, the J end by 4 bases, with 11 bases between. CDR1 and CDR2 (germline): MDHEN, SYDVKM. The CDR3 has 13 amino acids. CDR3 protein: CASSPFGGYGYTF. Written as DNA, the CDR3 is TGTGCCAGCAGTCCCTTCGGGGGCTATGGCTACACCTTC.

This chain uses TRBV4-3 with TRBJ1-6, with D maybe TRBD1 (6 bases). V lost 0 bases and J lost 8, with 20 bases in between. This CDR3 is built from 18 residues. Germline assignment: CDR1 LGHNA and CDR2 YSLEER. This chain's CDR3 is CASSQDLRGATNDSPLHF. DNA for the CDR3: TGCGCCAGCAGCCAAGATCTGAGGGGGGCCACGAACGATTCACCCCTCCACTTT.

This rearrangement joins TRBV5-1 to TRBJ2-1; 7 nucleotides line up with TRBD1. Losses at the gene ends were 2 bases for V and 1 base for J; bases not matched to a gene: 3. Germline V gene sequence: CDR1 SGHRS, CDR2 YFSETQ. The CDR3 covers 15 residues. The CDR3 is CASSLQGFSYNEQFF. Written as DNA, the CDR3 is TGCGCCAGCAGCTTACAGGGGTTTTCCTACAATGAGCAGTTCTTC.

This clone has just a few counts. V usage is TRBV5-1 and J usage is TRBJ2-1, with TRBD2 identical over 11 bases. V was pared by 4 bases and J by 7 bases, with 13 bases of the junction left unmatched. The germline gives CDR1 SGHRS, CDR2 YFSETQ. CDR3 length equals 17 residues. CDR3: CASSHSGGTSGGNEQFF. The CDR3 DNA reads TGCGCCAGCAGCCATTCTGGCGGGACTAGCGGTGGTAATGAGCAGTTCTTC.

This sequence joins TRBV4-2 and TRBJ1-2; 7 bases match TRBD1. Germline V gives CDR1 LGHNA, CDR2 YNFKEQ. The CDR3 runs to 15 residues. V lost 6 bases to trimming and J lost 5 bases; unmatched junction nucleotides: 12. CDR3 amino acids: CASSRITGVEYGYTF. The CDR3 nucleotides read TGTGCCAGCAGTCGAATAACAGGGGTTGAATATGGCTACACCTTC.